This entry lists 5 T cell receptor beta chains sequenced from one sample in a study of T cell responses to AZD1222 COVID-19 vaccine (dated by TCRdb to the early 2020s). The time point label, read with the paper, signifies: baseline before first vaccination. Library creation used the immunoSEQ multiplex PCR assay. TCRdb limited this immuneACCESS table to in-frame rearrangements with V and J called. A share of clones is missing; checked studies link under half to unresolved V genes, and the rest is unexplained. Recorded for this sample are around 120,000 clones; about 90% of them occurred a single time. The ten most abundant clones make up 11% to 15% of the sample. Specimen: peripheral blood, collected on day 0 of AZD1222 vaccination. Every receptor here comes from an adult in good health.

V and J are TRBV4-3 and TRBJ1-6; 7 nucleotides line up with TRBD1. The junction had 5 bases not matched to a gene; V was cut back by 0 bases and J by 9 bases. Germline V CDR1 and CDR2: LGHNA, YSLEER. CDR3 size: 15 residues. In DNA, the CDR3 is TGCGCCAGCAGCCAAGACCGGGACAGAGTTTCACCCCTCCACTTT. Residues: CASSQDRDRVSPLHF.

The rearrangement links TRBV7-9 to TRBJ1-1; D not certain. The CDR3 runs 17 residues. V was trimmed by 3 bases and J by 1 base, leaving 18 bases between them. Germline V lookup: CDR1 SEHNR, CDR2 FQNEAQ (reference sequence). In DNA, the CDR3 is TGTGCCAGCAGCTTTCGACTGAAGGACGGGAAGAACACTGAAGCTTTCTTT. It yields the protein CASSFRLKDGKNTEAFF.

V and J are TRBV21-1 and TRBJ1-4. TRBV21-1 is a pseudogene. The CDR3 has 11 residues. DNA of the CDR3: TGTGCCAGCAGTGGTTTAGAAAAACTGTTTTTT. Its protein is CASSGLEKLFF.

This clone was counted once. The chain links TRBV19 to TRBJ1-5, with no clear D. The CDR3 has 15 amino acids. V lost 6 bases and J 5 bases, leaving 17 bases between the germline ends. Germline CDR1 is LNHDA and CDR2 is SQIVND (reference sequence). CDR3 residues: CASSPRSGSDQPQHF. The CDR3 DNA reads TGTGCCAGTAGCCCCCGTTCGGGATCCGATCAGCCCCAGCATTTT. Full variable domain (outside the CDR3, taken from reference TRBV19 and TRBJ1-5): DGGITQSPKYLFRKEGQNVTLSCEQNLNHDAMYWYRQDPGQGLRLIYYSQIVNDFQKGDIAEGYSVSREKKESFPLTVTSAQKNPTAFYLCASSPRSGSDQPQHFGDGTRLSIL.

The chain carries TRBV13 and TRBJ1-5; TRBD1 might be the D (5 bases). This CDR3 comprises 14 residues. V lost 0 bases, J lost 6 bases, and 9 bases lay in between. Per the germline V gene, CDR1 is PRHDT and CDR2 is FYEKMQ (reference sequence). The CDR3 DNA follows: TGTGCCAGCAGCTTAGGGGGTAGGGGTCAGCCCCAGCATTTT. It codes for CASSLGGRGQPQHF.